The entry below gives a single T cell receptor beta chain sequence along with its context. Its antigen is not known. The PCR contained 60 Vbeta and 13 Jbeta primers. TCRdb's table, derived via immunoSEQ multiplex PCR, lists solely in-frame clones and lacks some. The table lists 100,000 to 150,000 clones, around 74% of them singletons. This record belongs to a study of cytomegalovirus exposure and HLA in healthy donors. Overall study findings and caveats: Looking again later, the authors saw that most CMV-associated TCR beta chains seemed HLA-restricted.

Germline CDR1 is SGHRS and CDR2 is YFSETQ. Trimming left V 4 bases short and J 7 bases short, with 19 bases between. There are 15 residues in the CDR3. This clonotype was obtained from a man between 60 and 70 years old in good health and CMV-seropositive. The chain recombines TRBV5-1 with TRBJ2-3, with D possibly being TRBD1 (6 bases). Sequencing used PBMCs. The CDR3 DNA sequence: TGCGCCAGCAGCCCCTCGGGACCGGGACAAAATACGCAGTATTTT. This encodes CASSPSGPGQNTQYF.